Listed below are T cell receptor beta chains from one sample, sequenced in a study of T-cell memory formation after mild COVID-19. TCRdb independently ran MiXCR on the 5' RACE reads; one entry per CDR3 protein. Counted here are about 110,000 distinct CDR3 sequences, roughly a sixth occurring once; the ten biggest clones make up approximately 5.1%. Sequencing was carried out using PBMCs or a T cell subset sorted from them (not recorded which). These receptors all stem from a young man who had mild COVID-19 (a few samples of this study predate the infection). Cell type and time point are not known. Both conserved end residues are part of each CDR3. The D gene is left open where the match is weak. Expanded clones get a size class; other rows say once, few or many, or leave the size out.

TRBJ2-3 | 16 | TRBV4-1 | few | . | TGCGCCAGCAGCCAAGACTGGATACCTAACACAGATACGCAGTATTTT | CASSQDWIPNTDTQYF
TRBJ2-2 | 15 | TRBV7-2 | few | TRBD2 | TGTGCCAGCAGCTTCAAGCGGGGGAACACCGGGGAGCTGTTTTTT | CASSFKRGNTGELFF
TRBJ2-5 | 18 | TRBV9 | . | TRBD2 | TGTGCCAGCAGCGTAGGATGGACTAGCGGGGGGGCAGCAGAGACCCAGTACTTC | CASSVGWTSGGAAETQYF
TRBJ1-1 | 15 | TRBV18 | few | . | TGTGCCAGCTCACCAGGGGCTAAGGGTAGAACTGAAGCTTTCTTT | CASSPGAKGRTEAFF
TRBJ1-1 | 12 | TRBV2 | . | . | TGTGCCAGCAGCTTATACAGCACTGAAGCTTTCTTT | CASSLYSTEAFF
TRBJ2-3 | 14 | TRBV28 | . | . | TGTGCCAGTAAGAGACAGGCCGCAACAGATACGCAGTATTTT | CASKRQAATDTQYF
TRBJ2-5 | 16 | TRBV6-6 | few | . | TGTGCCAGCAGTTACTCGTTGCGTCCTCTAATAGAGACCCAGTACTTC | CASSYSLRPLIETQYF
TRBJ1-2 | 13 | TRBV7-2 | . | . | TGTGCCAGCAGCTTAAATGTGGGGGATGGCTACACCTTC | CASSLNVGDGYTF
TRBJ1-4 | 13 | TRBV5-4 | . | . | TGTGCCAGCAGCTTGGATGATCGGGAGGAACTGTTTTTT | CASSLDDREELFF
TRBJ2-5 | 13 | TRBV9 | . | . | TGTGCCAGCAGCGTCCAGGGGATGGAGACCCAGTACTTC | CASSVQGMETQYF
TRBJ1-2 | 16 | TRBV11-3 | . | . | TGTGCCAGCAGCTTATATGGGCGAGATCTTAACTATGGCTACACCTTC | CASSLYGRDLNYGYTF
TRBJ1-2 | 15 | TRBV4-3 | few | . | TGCGCCAGCAGCCAAGGGGGGACGGACTACTATGGCTACACCTTC | CASSQGGTDYYGYTF
TRBJ2-1 | 12 | TRBV6-5 | few | TRBD1 | TGTGCCAGCAGCCGCGCACAGGGGTGGCAGTTCTTC | CASSRAQGWQFF
TRBJ2-3 | 20 | TRBV4-3 | . | TRBD2 | TGCGCCAGCAGCCCCGTTTCGGGAACTAGCGGGGTTAGGGGCACAGATACGCAGTATTTT | CASSPVSGTSGVRGTDTQYF
TRBJ2-5 | 19 | TRBV6-6 | few | . | TGTGCCAGCAGTTACTCATTACGAATGGCCCTCGTACGGCAAGAGACCCAGTACTTC | CASSYSLRMALVRQETQYF
TRBJ2-4 | 12 | TRBV6-6 | few | TRBD2 | TGTGCCAGCAGTCGGGGGGTAGGCATTCAGTACTTC | CASSRGVGIQYF
TRBJ2-5 | 16 | TRBV27 | . | . | TGTGCCAGCAGTTTATGGGCAGGTTCTAGTGAAGAGACCCAGTACTTC | CASSLWAGSSEETQYF
TRBJ1-5 | 16 | TRBV5-5 | few | . | TGTGCCAGCAGCTTGGCTGGGGGCTATAGCAATCAGCCCCAGCATTTT | CASSLAGGYSNQPQHF
TRBJ2-2 | 14 | TRBV7-9 | . | . | TGTGCCAGCAGCTACGGTCGGGACACCGGGGAGCTGTTTTTT | CASSYGRDTGELFF
TRBJ2-7 | 15 | TRBV6-5 | . | TRBD2 | TGTGCCAGCACCCAGCTAGCGGGGGGGCCGCGGGAGCAGTACTTC | CASTQLAGGPREQYF
TRBJ1-1 | 12 | TRBV11-2 | . | . | TGTGCCAGCAGCCGGCAGGGAACTGAAGCTTTCTTT | CASSRQGTEAFF
TRBJ1-1 | 13 | TRBV6-2/TRBV6-3 | . | . | TGTGCCAGCAGTTACGCTGTTAACACTGAAGCTTTCTTT | CASSYAVNTEAFF
TRBJ2-3 | 17 | TRBV9 | . | TRBD2 | TGTGCCAGCAGCGCCGGCGTGGGACTAGCGTTCACAGATACGCAGTATTTT | CASSAGVGLAFTDTQYF
TRBJ2-1 | 15 | TRBV5-1 | few | TRBD2 | TGCGCCAGCAGCTTGGTCGGGGGGAATGGAAATGAGCAGTTCTTC | CASSLVGGNGNEQFF
TRBJ2-3 | 15 | TRBV5-1 | . | TRBD1 | TGCGCCAGCAGCACCGGGACAGGGCAGGCAGATACGCAGTATTTT | CASSTGTGQADTQYF
TRBJ2-3 | 18 | TRBV5-1 | few | . | TGCGCCAGCCCTTCCATCTACAGGTTAGGAGCTAGCACAGATACGCAGTATTTT | CASPSIYRLGASTDTQYF
TRBJ1-2 | 14 | TRBV5-5 | few | . | TGTGCCAGCAGCTTGAGGGTGAATGCGGATGGCTACACCTTC | CASSLRVNADGYTF
TRBJ1-2 | 13 | TRBV7-6 | few | . | TGTGCCAGCAGCTTAGATCCAGGGGAAGGCTACACCTTC | CASSLDPGEGYTF
TRBJ2-7 | 13 | TRBV7-2 | . | . | TGTGCCTGGGGGGAGGCCACATTCTACGAGCAGTACTTC | CAWGEATFYEQYF
TRBJ2-3 | 15 | TRBV7-3 | . | TRBD2 | TGTGCCAGCAGCTTAGGAGCGGGAAACACAGATACGCAGTATTTT | CASSLGAGNTDTQYF
TRBJ2-1 | 14 | TRBV11-3 | few | TRBD2 | TGTGCCAGCAGCTTGGGGACTAGTGGCGATGAGCAGTTCTTC | CASSLGTSGDEQFF
TRBJ2-4 | 13 | TRBV7-2 | few | . | TGTGCCAGCAGCCCGCAGAGGGGGGACATTCAGTACTTC | CASSPQRGDIQYF
TRBJ2-6 | 18 | TRBV7-3 | . | TRBD2 | TGTGCCAGCAGCCCCGGGGGGGGGCCAGGCTCTGGGGCCAACGTCCTGACTTTC | CASSPGGGPGSGANVLTF
TRBJ2-1 | 16 | TRBV2 | . | . | TGTGCCAGCAGACCCACAGCGGCCAACTACTTTGGTGAGCAGTTCTTC | CASRPTAANYFGEQFF
TRBJ2-3 | 15 | TRBV5-1 | . | TRBD2 | TGCGCCAGCAGCCAGGGACTAGCGGGGGGGAATACGCAGTATTTT | CASSQGLAGGNTQYF
TRBJ2-3 | 18 | TRBV5-1 | . | TRBD2 | TGCGCCAGCAGCCCAGGGACTAGCGGGGGCGCTAGCACAGATACGCAGTATTTT | CASSPGTSGGASTDTQYF
TRBJ2-5 | 15 | TRBV9 | . | . | TGTGCCAGCAGCGTAGCGTCTAGCGTGCAGGAGACCCAGTACTTC | CASSVASSVQETQYF
TRBJ1-1 | 12 | TRBV6-5 | . | . | TGTGCCAGCATTCCACCAGGGCAGGGAGCTTTCTTT | CASIPPGQGAFF
TRBJ2-5 | 15 | TRBV5-1 | . | . | TGCGCCAGCAGTTGGGCGGGGCGTTTGCAAGAGACCCAGTACTTC | CASSWAGRLQETQYF
TRBJ2-3 | 13 | TRBV7-2 | medium-sized | . | TGTGCCAGCAGCTTCCTCCCGGGGGATACGCAGTATTTT | CASSFLPGDTQYF
TRBJ2-1 | 15 | TRBV9 | . | . | TGTGCCAGCAGCGTAGAGGCAGGGGTCCACAATGAGCAGTTCTTC | CASSVEAGVHNEQFF
TRBJ2-5 | 13 | TRBV6-6 | . | . | TGTGCCAGCAGTAGGACCGCTCAAGAGACCCAGTACTTC | CASSRTAQETQYF
TRBJ2-1 | 14 | TRBV6-5 | . | . | TGTGCCAGCAGCACGTCACTAGTCGGCAATGAGCAGTTCTTC | CASSTSLVGNEQFF
TRBJ2-1 | 12 | TRBV12-3/TRBV12-4 | . | . | TGTGCCAGCAGTTTTCGCGTTGGGGGACAGTTCTTC | CASSFRVGGQFF
TRBJ2-1 | 16 | TRBV11-2 | many | . | TGTGCCAGCAGCTTCCGACCGGACTCCTCCTACAATGAGCAGTTCTTC | CASSFRPDSSYNEQFF
TRBJ2-3 | 15 | TRBV12-3/TRBV12-4 | . | . | TGTGCCAGCAGTGGGGTCGGGGGCCACACAGATACGCAGTATTTT | CASSGVGGHTDTQYF
TRBJ2-3 | 12 | TRBV9 | . | . | TGTGCCAGCAGCGTGGGATTCGATACGCAGTATTTT | CASSVGFDTQYF
TRBJ2-3 | 13 | TRBV29-1 | few | TRBD2 | TGCAGCGCATGGGGACTAGCCCCTAATACGCAGTATTTT | CSAWGLAPNTQYF
TRBJ2-7 | 15 | TRBV6-6 | . | . | TGTGCCAGCAGCCCCGACTGGTACAGAGCGTACGAGCAGTACTTC | CASSPDWYRAYEQYF
TRBJ2-3 | 13 | TRBV7-3 | few | . | TGTGCCAGCAGCTTAACTAAGGAAGATACGCAGTATTTT | CASSLTKEDTQYF
TRBJ2-2 | 15 | TRBV4-2 | . | TRBD2 | TGTGCCAGCAGCGACTGGGGACTAGCGGTCGGGGAGCTGTTTTTT | CASSDWGLAVGELFF
TRBJ1-1 | 15 | TRBV5-1 | . | TRBD1 | TGCGCCAGCAGCTGGGGGCCAGGGGGAGACACTGAAGCTTTCTTT | CASSWGPGGDTEAFF
TRBJ1-2 | 13 | TRBV7-2 | . | . | TGTGCCAGCAGCCCTGGACAGCTCCATGGCTACACCTTC | CASSPGQLHGYTF
TRBJ1-2 | 13 | TRBV7-3 | . | . | TGTGCCAGCAGCCGTACCGGGACGGAAGGCTACACCTTC | CASSRTGTEGYTF
TRBJ2-1 | 14 | TRBV7-3 | many | . | TGTGCCAGCAGCTTAATGGTAAACGCCAATGAGCAGTTCTTC | CASSLMVNANEQFF
TRBJ2-7 | 15 | TRBV2 | . | TRBD1 | TGTGCCAGCAGTCCACAGGGGAGATCCTACGGGGAGCAGTACTTC | CASSPQGRSYGEQYF
TRBJ1-6 | 14 | TRBV7-2 | . | . | TGTGCCAGCAGCCCTTCGCCCGAGTGGTCACCCCTCCACTTT | CASSPSPEWSPLHF
TRBJ1-2 | 13 | TRBV5-4 | . | TRBD1 | TGTGCCAGCAGATTGACAGGGGAAGGTGGCTACACCTTC | CASRLTGEGGYTF
TRBJ1-2 | 15 | TRBV7-2 | . | . | TGTGCCAGCTGCCCCTCGCCGGCAGGCGGATATGGCTACACCTTC | CASCPSPAGGYGYTF
TRBJ2-3 | 15 | TRBV12-3/TRBV12-4 | few | TRBD2 | TGTGCCAGCAGTTTAGGACTAGCTCTGACAGATACGCAGTATTTT | CASSLGLALTDTQYF